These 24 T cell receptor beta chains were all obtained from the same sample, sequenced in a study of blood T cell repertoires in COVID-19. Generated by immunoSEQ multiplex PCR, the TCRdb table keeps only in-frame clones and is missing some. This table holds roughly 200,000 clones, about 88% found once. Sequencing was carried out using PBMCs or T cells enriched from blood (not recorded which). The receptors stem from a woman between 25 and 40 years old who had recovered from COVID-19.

The CDR3 protein is CASSRGTGRSYEQYF. For the CDR3, the DNA is TGTGCCAGCAGCCGAGGGACAGGGCGCTCCTACGAGCAGTACTTC. V gene TRBV7-8 combines with J gene TRBJ2-7; 9 positions match TRBD1. Trimming removed 5 bases from V and 0 bases from J; junction bases left unmatched: 5. CDR1 and CDR2 (germline): SGHVS, FQNEAQ. The length of the CDR3 is 15 residues.

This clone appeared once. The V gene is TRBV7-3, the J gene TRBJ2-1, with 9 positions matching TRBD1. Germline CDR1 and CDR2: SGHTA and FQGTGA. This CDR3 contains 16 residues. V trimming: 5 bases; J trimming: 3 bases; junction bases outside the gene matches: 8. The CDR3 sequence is CASSANRGLSYNEQFF. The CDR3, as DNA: TGTGCCAGCAGCGCAAACAGGGGGCTAAGCTACAATGAGCAGTTCTTC.

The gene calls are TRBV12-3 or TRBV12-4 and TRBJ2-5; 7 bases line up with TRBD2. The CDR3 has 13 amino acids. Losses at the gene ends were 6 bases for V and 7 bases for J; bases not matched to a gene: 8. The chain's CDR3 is CASSRDYSGTQYF. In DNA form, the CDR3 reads TGTGCCAGCAGCCGGGACTATTCGGGGACCCAGTACTTC.

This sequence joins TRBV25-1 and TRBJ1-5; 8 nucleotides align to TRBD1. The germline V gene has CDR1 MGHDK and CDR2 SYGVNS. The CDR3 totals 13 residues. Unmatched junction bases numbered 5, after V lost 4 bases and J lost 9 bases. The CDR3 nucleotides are TGTGCCAGCAGTGTCGGACAGGGCCGGCCCCAGCATTTT. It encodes CASSVGQGRPQHF.

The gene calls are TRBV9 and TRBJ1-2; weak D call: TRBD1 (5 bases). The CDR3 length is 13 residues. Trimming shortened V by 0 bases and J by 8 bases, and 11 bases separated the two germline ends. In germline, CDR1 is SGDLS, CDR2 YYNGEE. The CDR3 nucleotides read TGTGCCAGCAGCGTAGATCAGGGAGGAGGCTACACCTTC. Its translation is CASSVDQGGGYTF.

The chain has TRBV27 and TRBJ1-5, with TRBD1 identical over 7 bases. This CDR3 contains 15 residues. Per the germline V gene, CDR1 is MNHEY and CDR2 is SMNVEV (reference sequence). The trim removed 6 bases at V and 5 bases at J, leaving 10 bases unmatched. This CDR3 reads CASSANRDSYQPQHF. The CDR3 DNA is TGTGCCAGCAGCGCAAACCGGGACAGTTATCAGCCCCAGCATTTT.

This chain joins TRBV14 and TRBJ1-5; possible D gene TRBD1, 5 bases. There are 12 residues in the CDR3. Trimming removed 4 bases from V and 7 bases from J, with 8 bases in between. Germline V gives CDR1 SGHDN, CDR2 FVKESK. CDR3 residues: CASSPSGQPQHF. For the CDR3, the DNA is TGTGCCAGCAGCCCGTCAGGGCAGCCCCAGCATTTT.

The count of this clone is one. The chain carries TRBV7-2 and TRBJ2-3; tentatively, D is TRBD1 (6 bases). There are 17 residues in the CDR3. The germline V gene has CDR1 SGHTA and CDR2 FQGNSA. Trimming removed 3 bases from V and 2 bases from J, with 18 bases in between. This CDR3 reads CASSFPDSAISTDTQYF. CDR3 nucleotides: TGTGCCAGCAGCTTCCCGGACAGCGCGATATCCACAGATACGCAGTATTTT.

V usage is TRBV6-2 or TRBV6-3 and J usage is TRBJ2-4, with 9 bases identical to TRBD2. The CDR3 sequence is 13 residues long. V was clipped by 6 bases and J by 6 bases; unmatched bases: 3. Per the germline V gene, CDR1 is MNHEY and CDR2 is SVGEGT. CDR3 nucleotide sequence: TGTGCCAGCAGCCCTAGCGGGGTAAACATTCAGTACTTC. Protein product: CASSPSGVNIQYF.

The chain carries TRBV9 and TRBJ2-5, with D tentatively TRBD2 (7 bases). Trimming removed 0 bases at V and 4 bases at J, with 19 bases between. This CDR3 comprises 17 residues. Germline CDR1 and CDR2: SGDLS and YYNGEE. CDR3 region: CASSVAGRGARGETQYF. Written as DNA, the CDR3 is TGTGCCAGCAGCGTAGCTGGGAGGGGAGCCAGGGGAGAGACCCAGTACTTC. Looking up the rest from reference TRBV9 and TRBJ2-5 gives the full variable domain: DSGVTQTPKHLITATGQRVTLRCSPRSGDLSVYWYQQSLDQGLQFLIQYYNGEERAKGNILERFSAQQFPDLHSELNLSSLELGDSALYFCASSVAGRGARGETQYFGPGTRLLVL.

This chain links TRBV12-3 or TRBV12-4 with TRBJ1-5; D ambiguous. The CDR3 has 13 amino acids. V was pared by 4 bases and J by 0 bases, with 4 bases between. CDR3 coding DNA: TGTGCCAGCAGTTCACATAGCAATCAGCCCCAGCATTTT. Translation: CASSSHSNQPQHF.

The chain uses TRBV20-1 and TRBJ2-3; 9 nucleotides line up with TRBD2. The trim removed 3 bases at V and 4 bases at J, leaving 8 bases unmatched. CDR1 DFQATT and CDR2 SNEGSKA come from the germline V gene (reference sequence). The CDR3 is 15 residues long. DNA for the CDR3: TGCAGTGCTAGTCCGAGAGCGGGGGGAGCAGATACGCAGTATTTT. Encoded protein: CSASPRAGGADTQYF.

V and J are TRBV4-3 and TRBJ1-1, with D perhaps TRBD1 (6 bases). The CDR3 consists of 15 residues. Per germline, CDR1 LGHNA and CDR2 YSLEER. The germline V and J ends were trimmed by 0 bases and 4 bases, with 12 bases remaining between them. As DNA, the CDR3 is TGCGCCAGCAGCCAAGACCGGGCAGGGGTCACTGAAGCTTTCTTT. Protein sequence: CASSQDRAGVTEAFF.

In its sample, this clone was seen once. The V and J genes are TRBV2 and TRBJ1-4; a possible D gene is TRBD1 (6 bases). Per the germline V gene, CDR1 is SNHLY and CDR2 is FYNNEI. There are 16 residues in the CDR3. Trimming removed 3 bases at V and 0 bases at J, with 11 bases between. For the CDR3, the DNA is TGTGCCAGCAGTGACGGGGGGCCGGCAACTAATGAAAAACTGTTTTTT. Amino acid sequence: CASSDGGPATNEKLFF.

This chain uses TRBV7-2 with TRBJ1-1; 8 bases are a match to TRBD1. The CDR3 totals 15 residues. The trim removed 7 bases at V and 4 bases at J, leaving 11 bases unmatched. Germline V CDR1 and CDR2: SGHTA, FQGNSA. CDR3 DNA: TGTGCCAGCATCCCTCTTTCCGGGACAGGCACTGAAGCTTTCTTT. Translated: CASIPLSGTGTEAFF.

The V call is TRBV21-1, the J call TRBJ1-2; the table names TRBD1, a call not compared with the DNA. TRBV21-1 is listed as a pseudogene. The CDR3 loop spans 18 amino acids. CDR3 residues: CASSKIKGQGGVNYGYTF. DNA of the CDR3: TGTGCCAGCAGCAAAATTAAGGGACAGGGGGGGGTTAACTATGGCTACACCTTC.

The CDR3 is CASSLPFHRVGNTEAFF. CDR3 nucleotides: TGTGCCAGCAGCTTACCCTTTCACAGGGTTGGGAACACTGAAGCTTTCTTT. The chain combines TRBV7-9 with TRBJ1-1, with D tentatively TRBD1 (6 bases). Trimming left V 2 bases short and J 1 base short, with 17 bases between. Germline CDR1 is SEHNR and CDR2 is FQNEAQ (reference sequence). The CDR3 contains 17 residues.

The CDR3 reads CASIVPTGRPTEAFF. CDR3 nucleotide sequence: TGTGCCAGCATCGTTCCGACAGGGAGGCCCACTGAAGCTTTCTTT. The genes are TRBV2 and TRBJ1-1, with 7 bases fitting TRBD1. Germline V CDR1 and CDR2: SNHLY, FYNNEI. The CDR3 is 15 amino acids. V was clipped by 7 bases and J by 4 bases; unmatched bases: 12.

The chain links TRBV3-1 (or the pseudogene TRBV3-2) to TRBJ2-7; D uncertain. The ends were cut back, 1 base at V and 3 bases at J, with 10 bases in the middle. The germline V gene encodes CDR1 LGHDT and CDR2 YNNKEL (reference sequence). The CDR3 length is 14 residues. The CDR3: CASSQGVQLYEQYF. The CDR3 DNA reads TGTGCCAGCAGCCAAGGGGTACAGCTCTACGAGCAGTACTTC.

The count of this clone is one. The CDR3 loop reads CASSLRDSPTYNEQFF. CDR3 DNA sequence: TGTGCCAGCAGCCTTCGGGACTCCCCGACGTACAATGAGCAGTTCTTC. The J gene is TRBJ2-1, the V gene TRBV9; maybe TRBD2 (6 bases). V lost 4 bases and J lost 4, with 18 bases in between. The length of the CDR3 is 16 residues. Per germline, CDR1 SGDLS and CDR2 YYNGEE.

The CDR3 sequence: CASSLARDTEQFF. CDR3 nucleotides: TGTGCCAGCAGTTTAGCCCGGGACACTGAGCAGTTCTTC. The chain employs TRBV12-3 or TRBV12-4 and TRBJ2-1, with D possibly matching TRBD1 (6 bases). Trimming took 0 bases from V and 9 from J, leaving 9 bases between them. CDR3 size: 13 residues.

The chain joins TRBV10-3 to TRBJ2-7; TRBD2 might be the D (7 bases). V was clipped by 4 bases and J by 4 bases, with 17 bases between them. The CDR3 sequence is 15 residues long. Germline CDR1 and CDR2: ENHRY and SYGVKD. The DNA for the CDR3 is TGTGCCATCAGTGTTGGGGGGGCGAGTACGTACGAGCAGTACTTC. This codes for CAISVGGASTYEQYF.

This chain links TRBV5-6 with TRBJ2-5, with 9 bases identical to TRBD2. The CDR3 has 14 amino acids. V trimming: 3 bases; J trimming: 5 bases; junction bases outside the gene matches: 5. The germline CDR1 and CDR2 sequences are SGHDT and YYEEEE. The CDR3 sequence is CASSSLAGRETQYF. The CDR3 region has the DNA TGTGCCAGCAGCTCCCTAGCGGGGCGGGAGACCCAGTACTTC.

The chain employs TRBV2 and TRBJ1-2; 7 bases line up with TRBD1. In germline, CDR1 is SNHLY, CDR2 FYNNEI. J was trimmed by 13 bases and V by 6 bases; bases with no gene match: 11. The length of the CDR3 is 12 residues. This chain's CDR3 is CASRDGQVPSTF. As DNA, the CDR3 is TGTGCCAGCAGGGACGGACAGGTCCCCTCCACCTTC.